This passage covers 8 T cell receptor beta chains from one sample sequenced in a study of neurological immune-mediated disorders. MiXCR was run by TCRdb on the 5' RACE reads, yielding one entry per CDR3 protein. The repertoire holds about 55,000 distinct CDR3 sequences, less than 5% seen once, with 2.5% to 3% in the top ten. The source material was PBMCs. The receptors shown here come from a man aged 45-65 years with multiple sclerosis.

In this sample, this clonotype is medium-sized. For the CDR3, the DNA is TGTGCCAGCAGTGAATCCCACCTCTACGAGCAGTACTTC. It is translated as CASSESHLYEQYF. V gene TRBV25-1 combines with J gene TRBJ2-7, with D unclear. CDR3 length equals 13 residues. Trimming removed 1 base at V and 3 bases at J, with 7 bases between. CDR1 is MGHDK, CDR2 SYGVNS, per germline.

The sample holds a few counts of this clonotype. V usage is TRBV6-5 and J usage is TRBJ2-3; 9 bases are shared with TRBD1. This CDR3 is 15 amino acids long. After removal of 0 bases from V and 4 bases from J, the junction contained 2 bases not matched to a gene. Germline V gene data show CDR1 as MNHEY and CDR2 as SVGAGI. Here the CDR3 DNA reads TGTGCCAGCAGTTACTCGGGACAGGGTGCAGATACGCAGTATTTT. Protein product: CASSYSGQGADTQYF.

The chain joins TRBV29-1 to TRBJ2-5; D tentatively reads TRBD1 or TRBD2 (5 bases each). The germline CDR1 and CDR2 sequences are SQVTM and ANQGSEA. The CDR3 is 15 amino acids. Trimming took off 2 bases at V and 3 bases at J, with 16 bases between the two ends. CDR3 nucleotides: TGCAGCGTTGAATCGGCCGGGACGGAGAAAGAGACCCAGTACTTC. Protein: CSVESAGTEKETQYF.

On this clonotype itself: An end of the junction does not agree with germline; a read error may underlie this. This chain connects TRBV20-1 to TRBJ1-5; 10 bases align to TRBD1. The germline V gene has CDR1 DFQATT and CDR2 SNEGSKA (reference sequence). The CDR3 totals 17 residues. The CDR3 sequence: CSARVGTGVGSNQPQNF. In DNA form, the CDR3 reads TGCAGTGCTAGAGTTGGGACAGGGGTCGGGTCCAATCAGCCCCAGAATTTT.

Ten or more counts support this clonotype. The CDR3 region has the DNA TGTGCCAGCAGCCAAGATCTTCCGGGGGACTCTAGCACAGATACGCAGTATTTT. As protein: CASSQDLPGDSSTDTQYF. The V gene is TRBV3-1, the J gene TRBJ2-3, with D possibly matching TRBD2 (6 bases). V lost 0 bases and J lost 0, with 16 bases in between. The CDR3 is made up of 18 amino acids. Germline CDR1 and CDR2: LGHDT and YNNKEL (reference sequence).

This sequence joins TRBV20-1 and TRBJ2-3; no firm D call. The ends were cut back, 5 bases at V and 0 bases at J, with 9 bases in the middle. The V gene's germline CDR1 is DFQATT and CDR2 SNEGSKA (reference sequence). The length of the CDR3 is 13 residues. The CDR3 DNA reads TGCAGTGCTCCTAAGACTAGCACAGATACGCAGTATTTT. It specifies CSAPKTSTDTQYF.

This clonotype was detected ten times or more. The gene calls are TRBV29-1 and TRBJ2-5; D not certain. V was cut by 7 bases and J by 5 bases, with 11 bases left in between. In germline, CDR1 is SQVTM, CDR2 ANQGSEA. The CDR3 loop spans 11 amino acids. The CDR3 DNA sequence: TGCAGCGCCGGGCTTGGGGAGACCCAGTACTTC. This encodes CSAGLGETQYF.

This clonotype was seen many times. V usage is TRBV7-2 and J usage is TRBJ2-7; no clear D gene. The ends were cut back, 5 bases at V and 0 bases at J, with 5 bases in the middle. The CDR3 is 12 amino acids. Germline CDR1 reads SGHTA; CDR2 reads FQGNSA. CDR3 in amino acids: CASSGVSYEQYF. In nucleotides, the CDR3 is TGTGCCAGCAGCGGGGTCTCCTACGAGCAGTACTTC.